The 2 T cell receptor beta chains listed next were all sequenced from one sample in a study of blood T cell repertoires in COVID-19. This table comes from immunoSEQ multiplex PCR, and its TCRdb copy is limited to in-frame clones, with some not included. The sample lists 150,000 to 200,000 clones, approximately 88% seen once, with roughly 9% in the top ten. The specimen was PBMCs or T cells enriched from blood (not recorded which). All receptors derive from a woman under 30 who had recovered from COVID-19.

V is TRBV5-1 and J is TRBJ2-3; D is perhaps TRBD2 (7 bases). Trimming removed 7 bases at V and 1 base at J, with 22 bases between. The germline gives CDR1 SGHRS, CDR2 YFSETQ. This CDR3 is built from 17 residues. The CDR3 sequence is CASSVSGGPGRTDTQYF. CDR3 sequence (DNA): TGCGCCAGCTCCGTCTCCGGGGGGCCGGGTCGCACAGATACGCAGTATTTT.

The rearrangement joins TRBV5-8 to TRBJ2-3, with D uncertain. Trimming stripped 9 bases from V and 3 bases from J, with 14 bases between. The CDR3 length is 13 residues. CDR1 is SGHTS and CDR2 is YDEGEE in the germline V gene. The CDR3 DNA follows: TGTGCCACCGGTAAAGAGCTAACAGATACGCAGTATTTT. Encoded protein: CATGKELTDTQYF.